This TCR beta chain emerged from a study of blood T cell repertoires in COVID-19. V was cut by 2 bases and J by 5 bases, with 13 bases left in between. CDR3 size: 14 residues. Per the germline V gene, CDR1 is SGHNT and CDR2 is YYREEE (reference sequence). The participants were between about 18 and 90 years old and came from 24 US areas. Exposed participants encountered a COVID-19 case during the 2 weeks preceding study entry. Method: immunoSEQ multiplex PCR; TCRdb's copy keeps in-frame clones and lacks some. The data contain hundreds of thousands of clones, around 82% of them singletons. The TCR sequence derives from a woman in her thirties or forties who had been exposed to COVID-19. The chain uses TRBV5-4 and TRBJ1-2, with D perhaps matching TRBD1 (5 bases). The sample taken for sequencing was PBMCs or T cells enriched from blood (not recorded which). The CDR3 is CASSLIKGWYGYTF. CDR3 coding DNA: TGTGCCAGCAGCTTAATAAAGGGGTGGTATGGCTACACCTTC.